The following is a T cell receptor (beta chain) sequence with its context. Its antigen is as yet unknown. The data were obtained in a study of siplizumab effects on memory and regulatory T cells. Study results and caveats: Neither a naive nor a memory phenotype was assignable to roughly 80-96% of proliferating CD4+ or CD8+ clones. Naive T cells looked more diverse than memory cells and looked like major alloresponse contributors.

Sequencing used immunoSEQ multiplex PCR; TCRdb keeps in-frame clones, though not all of them. The sample consists of 90,000 to 110,000 clones, roughly 91% of them appearing once. V lost 0 bases, J lost 2 bases, and 9 bases lay in between. The CDR3 has 14 residues. Germline assignment: CDR1 SGDLS and CDR2 YYNGEE. The TCR originated in a human donor in good health. This chain connects TRBV9 to TRBJ2-7; tentative D call: TRBD2 (6 bases). What was sequenced was CD4+ T cells sorted from blood. CDR3 protein: CASSVAGGTYEQYF. In DNA form, the CDR3 reads TGTGCCAGCAGCGTAGCCGGGGGTACCTACGAGCAGTACTTC. Supplemented by reference TRBV9 and TRBJ2-7, the full variable domain reads DSGVTQTPKHLITATGQRVTLRCSPRSGDLSVYWYQQSLDQGLQFLIQYYNGEERAKGNILERFSAQQFPDLHSELNLSSLELGDSALYFCASSVAGGTYEQYFGPGTRLTVT.